The next 14 T cell receptor beta chains were all read from a single sample in a study of blood T cell repertoires in COVID-19. The assay was immunoSEQ multiplex PCR, and TCRdb's table has in-frame clones only and misses some. Of approximately 430,000 clones in the sample, roughly 88% are singletons; the top ten hold roughly 1.4%. Sequencing input: peripheral blood. All receptors come from a woman in her thirties with active or convalescent COVID-19.

This clone occurred a few times. In DNA, the CDR3 is TGCGCCAGCAGCTCGCGGACAGGGACCTATGGCTACACCTTC. It encodes CASSSRTGTYGYTF. This chain uses TRBV5-1 with TRBJ1-2, with TRBD1 matching over 8 bases. With 3 bases clipped from V and 4 bases from J, the junction kept 5 bases outside the gene matches. Germline V gene data show CDR1 as SGHRS and CDR2 as YFSETQ. This CDR3 is built from 14 residues.

The rearrangement links TRBV11-2 to TRBJ1-3, with D hard to call. Per the germline V gene, CDR1 is SGHAT and CDR2 is FQNNGV. Trimming pared 5 bases from V and 0 bases from J, leaving 8 bases between. The CDR3 has 14 amino acids. CDR3 sequence: CASSASVSGNTIYF. The DNA for the CDR3 is TGTGCCAGCAGCGCATCGGTCTCTGGAAACACCATATATTTT. Based on the CDR3 plus reference TRBV11-2 and TRBJ1-3, the full variable domain is EAGVAQSPRYKIIEKRQSVAFWCNPISGHATLYWYQQILGQGPKLLIQFQNNGVVDDSQLPKDRFSAERLKGVDSTLKIQPAKLEDSAVYLCASSASVSGNTIYFGEGSWLTVV.

A few counts support this clone. The chain couples TRBV6-1 to TRBJ1-1; D is perhaps TRBD1 (6 bases). The germline V gene encodes CDR1 MNHNS and CDR2 SASEGT. The CDR3 loop spans 14 amino acids. Between the trimmed V and J ends, which lost 2 bases and 5 bases, there was a span of 12 bases. CDR3 sequence: CASSETQGWTEAFF. The CDR3 bases are TGTGCCAGCAGTGAAACGCAGGGGTGGACTGAAGCTTTCTTT.

This CDR3 reads CASSRDSNQPQHF. The DNA for the CDR3 is TGTGCCAGTAGTCGGGATAGCAATCAGCCCCAGCATTTT. J is TRBJ1-5 and V is TRBV19; D not resolved. Germline V lookup: CDR1 LNHDA, CDR2 SQIVND (reference sequence). V lost 5 bases to trimming and J lost 0 bases, with 5 bases between them. This CDR3 region has 13 residues.

The rearrangement links TRBV27 to TRBJ1-1; D is perhaps TRBD1 (5 bases). V was shortened by 5 bases and J by 1 base, with 8 bases between the two germline ends. Germline lookup yields CDR1 MNHEY and CDR2 SMNVEV (reference sequence). The CDR3 has 13 amino acids. CDR3 nucleotide sequence: TGTGCCAGCAGTCCAAGGGGGAACACTGAAGCTTTCTTT. This sequence encodes CASSPRGNTEAFF.

V usage is TRBV4-1 and J usage is TRBJ1-2; TRBD1 aligns across 10 bases. The CDR3 length is 16 residues. The ends lost 1 base at V and 4 bases at J; junction bases unmatched: 6. From germline, CDR1 is MGHRA and CDR2 YSYEKL. The CDR3 nucleotides read TGCGCCAGCAGCCAAGCCCGGGACAGGGGTGTCTATGGCTACACCTTC. As protein: CASSQARDRGVYGYTF.

In its sample, this clone was seen once. The chain carries TRBV12-3 or TRBV12-4 and TRBJ2-7; possibly TRBD1 for D (6 bases). The ends were cut back, 6 bases at V and 7 bases at J, with 13 bases in the middle. The CDR3 consists of 12 residues. The CDR3 bases are TGTGCCAGCAGGAATCCAGGGGTTGAGCAGTACTTC. It codes for CASRNPGVEQYF.

The CDR3 coding sequence is TGTGCCAGCAGCTCTTCAGGGGTTCGGACTGAAGCTTTCTTT. Translation gives CASSSSGVRTEAFF. The V and J genes are TRBV7-8 and TRBJ1-1, with D possibly being TRBD1 (6 bases). The CDR3 runs 14 residues. The V gene's germline CDR1 is SGHVS and CDR2 FQNEAQ. Between the trimmed V and J ends, which lost 4 bases and 5 bases, there was a span of 14 bases.

The chain joins TRBV4-1 to TRBJ1-1; maybe TRBD1 (5 bases). The CDR3 spans 14 residues. Germline CDR1 reads MGHRA; CDR2 reads YSYEKL. V lost 3 bases, J lost 4 bases, and 12 bases lay in between. CDR3 in amino acids: CASSQIRVATEAFF. In DNA form, the CDR3 reads TGCGCCAGCAGCCAGATCAGGGTCGCCACTGAAGCTTTCTTT.

V and J are TRBV10-3 and TRBJ2-1; TRBD1 matches at 9 bases. Trimming cost V 7 bases and J 7 bases; bases outside gene matches: 8. This CDR3 spans 14 amino acids. Germline values: CDR1 ENHRY, CDR2 SYGVKD. The CDR3 DNA sequence: TGTGCCATCAAAAGCGGGACAGGGTCTAATGAGCAGTTCTTC. As protein: CAIKSGTGSNEQFF.

The genes are TRBV19 and TRBJ2-2, with D possibly TRBD1 on 6 matching bases. V lost 6 bases and J lost 2, with 7 bases in between. Germline V gives CDR1 LNHDA, CDR2 SQIVND (reference sequence). CDR3 size: 13 residues. This CDR3 reads CASRDRNTGELFF. The CDR3 bases are TGTGCCAGTAGGGACAGAAACACCGGGGAGCTGTTTTTT.

This clone was picked up one time. The rearrangement joins TRBV6-5 to TRBJ1-5; no clear D. The germline gives CDR1 MNHEY, CDR2 SVGAGI. The CDR3 runs 11 residues. Trimming removed 8 bases at V and 1 base at J, with 3 bases between. The CDR3 nucleotides read TGTGCCAGCGGCAGCAATCAGCCCCAGCATTTT. This gives the protein CASGSNQPQHF.

The chain's CDR3 is CASSTGVEHYGYTF. CDR3 sequence (DNA): TGTGCCAGCAGCACCGGGGTGGAGCACTATGGCTACACCTTC. This chain uses TRBV5-5 with TRBJ1-2; D remains unclear. The V gene lost 4 bases and the J gene lost 3 bases, with 13 bases spanning the gap. The CDR3 consists of 14 residues. CDR1 SGHKS and CDR2 YYEKEE come from the germline V gene (reference sequence).

The chain carries TRBV2 and TRBJ2-1; 11 bases are shared with TRBD2. The junction had 1 base not matched to a gene; V was cut back by 3 bases and J by 9 bases. Germline loops: CDR1 SNHLY, CDR2 FYNNEI. This CDR3 contains 13 residues. The chain's CDR3 is CASSDGTSGEQFF. CDR3 DNA: TGTGCCAGCAGTGATGGGACTAGCGGTGAGCAGTTCTTC. Full variable domain (outside the CDR3, taken from reference TRBV2 and TRBJ2-1): EPEVTQTPSHQVTQMGQEVILRCVPISNHLYFYWYRQILGQKVEFLVSFYNNEISEKSEIFDDQFSVERPDGSNFTLKIRSTKLEDSAMYFCASSDGTSGEQFFGPGTRLTVL.